The T cell receptor beta chain described here comes from a study of control samples from healthy donors and cancer patients. Germline-derived CDR1 and CDR2 are LGHDT and YNNKEL (reference sequence). The CDR3 has 17 residues. V dropped 4 bases and J dropped 0; count of bases not matched to a gene: 5. Repertoires were generated with immunoSEQ multiplex PCR, while TCRdb's copy carries only in-frame clones and drops some. The sample carries some 130,000 clones, 80% to 95% recorded once. This clone was detected once. The V gene is TRBV3-1 (or the pseudogene TRBV3-2), the J gene TRBJ1-6, with TRBD1 matching 8 bases. The source of this sequence is a man between 35 and 55 years old in good health. The sample taken for sequencing was blood. Written as DNA, the CDR3 is TGTGCCAGCAGCCGCATTACAGGGGGCTCCTATAATTCACCCCTCCACTTT. Translated, it gives CASSRITGGSYNSPLHF.